This is a list of T cell receptor beta chains from one sample in a study of beta chain features in type 1 diabetes. TCRdb's copy holds only in-frame clones and misses some; the assay was immunoSEQ multiplex PCR. The table shows under 250,000 clones, with 25% to 35% occurring only once. Source material: central memory CD4+ T cells from blood. These receptors all come from a man aged 25 to 40 in good health. CDR3s leave out the opening cysteine and the closing phenylalanine or tryptophan. The order of the fields is V gene, clone size, CDR3 protein. Some rows have no size entry. The others give once, few or many, or a class for an expanded clone.

TRBV5-1	few	ASSLNGGELF
TRBV5-4	-	ASSHPGQGSGPSGANVLT
TRBV2	-	ASGGEVYEQY
TRBV25-1	-	ASGQGWDEQY
TRBV5-5	-	ASSSRDSNQPQH
TRBV5-1	-	ASSATGSGANVLT
TRBV7-2	-	ASSLDWAVNTEAF
TRBV2	-	ASRRTGGRSSSYEQY
TRBV28	few	ASSLYQSYEQY
TRBV7-2	-	ASSLGLADLYEQY
TRBV7-2	-	ASRNRGSGYT
TRBV6-5	-	ASSPLAGGRYEQY
TRBV5-4	few	ASSLGSSGTDTQY
TRBV5-1	-	ASSSQGNTGELF
TRBV7-9	few	ASSPHGLAGDNNEQF
TRBV5-1	-	ASSPQGSSYNEQF
TRBV15	-	ATSRDYYEQY
TRBV4-1	-	ASSQERRKLPDEQY
TRBV7-2	-	ASSRQGGETQY
TRBV5-8	-	ASISFGLRLYNEQF